This TCR beta chain was found in a study of T cells in Graves' hyperthyroidism and ophthalmopathy. Patients with uncontrolled infections, other autoimmune diseases, pregnancy or lactation were excluded. The study based diagnoses on clinical symptoms, serum thyroxine and TRAb, thyroid ultrasound and orbital computed tomography. The PBMCs studied were ones that came from 8.5 to 10 ml fresh peripheral blood. Study-wide results and limits: Ophthalmopathy, which appeared later, was predicted by the model a median 6.5 months before onset.

The source material, RNA transcripts, was used to amplify TCR beta CDR3 regions. First-round RT-PCR with HTBI primers amplified the TCR CDR3 region. MiXCR, run by TCRdb on the multiplex PCR reads, gives a single entry per CDR3 protein. This table holds fewer than 350,000 distinct CDR3 sequences, about a sixth found once. As regards this clonotype: Antigen unknown.

The CDR3 totals 16 residues. J lost 0 bases, V lost 6 bases, and 6 bases had no gene match. Germline CDR1 and CDR2: MNHNS and SASEGT. The receptor was derived from a woman aged 40 to 50 with Graves' ophthalmopathy. The chain recombines TRBV6-1 with TRBJ1-3; 9 bases are shared with TRBD1. The sequenced sample consisted of blood. Here the CDR3 DNA reads TGTGCCAGCAGCAACAGGGGGCCTTACTCTGGAAACACCATATATTTT. Its protein product is CASSNRGPYSGNTIYF.